This entry is about one T cell receptor (beta chain). The antigen is not known. Method: immunoSEQ multiplex PCR; TCRdb's copy keeps in-frame clones and lacks some. The sample lists some 74,000 clones, 88% occurring once. These data come from a study of OX40 agonist ivuxolimab in advanced cancers. Germline loops: CDR1 MNHEY, CDR2 SVGAGI. The length of the CDR3 is 15 residues. V was pared by 4 bases and J by 0 bases, with 3 bases of the junction left unmatched. Study findings and constraints: On average, CD8+ T cells had more expanded clones than CD4+.

The chain links TRBV6-5 to TRBJ2-1; TRBD2 agrees at 7 bases. The origin of this receptor is an adult with an advanced solid tumor such as melanoma, head and neck, liver or kidney cancer. This specimen consisted of CD4+ or CD8+ T cells sorted from blood, obtained in a trial of the OX40 agonist ivuxolimab. CDR3 in DNA: TGTGCCAGCAGTTCCCTAGCGGCCTCCTACAATGAGCAGTTCTTC. Its protein product is CASSSLAASYNEQFF.